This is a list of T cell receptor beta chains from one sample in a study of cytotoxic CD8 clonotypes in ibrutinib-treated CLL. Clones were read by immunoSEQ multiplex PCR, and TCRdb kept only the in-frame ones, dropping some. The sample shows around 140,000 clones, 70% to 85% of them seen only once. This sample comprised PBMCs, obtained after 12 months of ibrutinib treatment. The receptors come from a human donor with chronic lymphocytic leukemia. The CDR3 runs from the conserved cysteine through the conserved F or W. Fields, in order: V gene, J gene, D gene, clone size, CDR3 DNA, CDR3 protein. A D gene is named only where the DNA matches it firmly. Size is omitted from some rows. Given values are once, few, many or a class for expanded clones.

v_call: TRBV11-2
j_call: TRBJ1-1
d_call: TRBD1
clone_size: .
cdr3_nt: TGTGCCAGCAGCTTAGGACAGGGCGGCACTGAAGCTTTCTTT
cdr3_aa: CASSLGQGGTEAFF

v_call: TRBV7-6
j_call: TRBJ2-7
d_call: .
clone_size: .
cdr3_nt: TGTGCCAGCAGCTTAGTTGGGATGGGCGACGAGCAGTACTTC
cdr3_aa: CASSLVGMGDEQYF

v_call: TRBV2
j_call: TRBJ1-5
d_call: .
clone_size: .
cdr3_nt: TGTGCCAGCAGTGAAGCGCTACTGCCCCAGCATTTT
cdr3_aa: CASSEALLPQHF

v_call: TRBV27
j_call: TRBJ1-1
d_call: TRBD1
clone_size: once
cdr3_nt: TGTGCCAGCCGTGATTTCGGCAGGGGGCATAGCACTGAAGCTTTCTTT
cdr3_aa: CASRDFGRGHSTEAFF

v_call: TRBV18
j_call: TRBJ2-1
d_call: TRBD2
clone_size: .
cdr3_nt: TGTGCCAGCTCACCACCGTCAGCGGGAGGGCACAATGAGCAGTTCTTC
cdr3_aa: CASSPPSAGGHNEQFF

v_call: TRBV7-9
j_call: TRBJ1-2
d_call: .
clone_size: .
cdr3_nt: TGTGCCAGCAGCTTACAGGAGAACTATGGCTACACCTTC
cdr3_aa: CASSLQENYGYTF

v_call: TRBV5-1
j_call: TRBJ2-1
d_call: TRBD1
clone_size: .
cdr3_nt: TGCGCCAGCAGGGATACAGGGGGCGCAAACAATGAGCAGTTCTTC
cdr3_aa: CASRDTGGANNEQFF

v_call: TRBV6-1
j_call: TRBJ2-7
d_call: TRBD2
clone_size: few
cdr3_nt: TGTGCCAGCAGTGAGTTAGCGGGGGCAGGATACGAGCAGTACTTC
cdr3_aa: CASSELAGAGYEQYF

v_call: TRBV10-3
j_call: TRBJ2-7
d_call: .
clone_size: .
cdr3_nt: TGTGCCATCAGTGTAACAGGGAATCGAGTGGAGCAGTACTTC
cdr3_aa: CAISVTGNRVEQYF

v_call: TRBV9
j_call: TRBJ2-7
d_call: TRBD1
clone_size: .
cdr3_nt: TGTGCCAGCAGCCCGCGTGTAGGGGGCAACGAGCAGTACTTC
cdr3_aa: CASSPRVGGNEQYF

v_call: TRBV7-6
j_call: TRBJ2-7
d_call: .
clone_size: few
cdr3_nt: TGTGCCAGCAGCCCAGTGGGGGGAGGCGAGCAGTACTTC
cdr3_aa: CASSPVGGGEQYF

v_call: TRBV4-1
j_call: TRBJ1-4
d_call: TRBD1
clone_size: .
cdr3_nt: TGCGCCAGCAGCCAAGGTGTAGGACAGGGTTGGACTAATGAAAAACTGTTTTTT
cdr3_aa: CASSQGVGQGWTNEKLFF

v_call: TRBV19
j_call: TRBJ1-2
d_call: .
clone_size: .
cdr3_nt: TGTGCCAGTAGTATCACAGGGAACTATGGCTACACCTTC
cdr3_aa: CASSITGNYGYTF

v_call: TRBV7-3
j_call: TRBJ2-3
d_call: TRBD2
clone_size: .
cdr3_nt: TGTGCCAGCAGCTTGGCGGGAGGTACAGATACGCAGTATTTT
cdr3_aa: CASSLAGGTDTQYF

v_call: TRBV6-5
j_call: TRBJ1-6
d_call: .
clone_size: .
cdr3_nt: TGTGCCAGCAGTTTCACGCTCAATTCACCCCTCCACTTT
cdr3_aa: CASSFTLNSPLHF

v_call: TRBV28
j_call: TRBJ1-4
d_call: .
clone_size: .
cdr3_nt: TGTGCCAGCAGTCCCTCGGACAGCCCCAATGAAAAACTGTTTTTT
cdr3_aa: CASSPSDSPNEKLFF

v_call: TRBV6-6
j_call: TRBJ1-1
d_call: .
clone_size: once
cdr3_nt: TGTGCCAGCAGTTACCTTGGGGCCAACACTGAAGCTTTCTTT
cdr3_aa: CASSYLGANTEAFF

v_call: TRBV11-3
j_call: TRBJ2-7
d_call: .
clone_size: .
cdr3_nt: TGTGCCAGCAGCTTAGGTTCAGGCGAGCAGTACTTC
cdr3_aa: CASSLGSGEQYF

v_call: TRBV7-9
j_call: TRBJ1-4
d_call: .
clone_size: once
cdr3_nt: TGTGCCAGCAGCTTAACCCTCGGGGCAACTAATGAAAAACTGTTTTTT
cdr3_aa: CASSLTLGATNEKLFF

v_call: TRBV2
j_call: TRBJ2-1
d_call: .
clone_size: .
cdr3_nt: TGTGCCAGAGACCGGGACCCGGTTAAAGATGAGCAGTTCTTC
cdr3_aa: CARDRDPVKDEQFF

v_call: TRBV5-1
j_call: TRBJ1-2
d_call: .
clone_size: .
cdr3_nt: TGCGCCAGCAGCTACACCGACGGATTGATCTATGGCTACACCTTC
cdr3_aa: CASSYTDGLIYGYTF

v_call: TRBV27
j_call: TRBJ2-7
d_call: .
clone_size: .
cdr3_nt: TGTGCCAGCAGGTCATCGGGGCCCTCCTACGAGCAGTACTTC
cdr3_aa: CASRSSGPSYEQYF

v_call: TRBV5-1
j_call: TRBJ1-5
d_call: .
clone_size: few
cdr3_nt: TGCGCCAGCCCGATTGGGGTTCAGCCCCAGCATTTT
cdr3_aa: CASPIGVQPQHF

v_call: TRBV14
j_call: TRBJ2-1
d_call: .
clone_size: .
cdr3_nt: TGTGCCAGCAGCCGCACCAGTGAGCAGTTCTTC
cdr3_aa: CASSRTSEQFF

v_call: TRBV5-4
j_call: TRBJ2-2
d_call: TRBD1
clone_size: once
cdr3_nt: TGTGCCAGCAACTCCCAGACAGGGGTCACCGGGGAGCTGTTTTTT
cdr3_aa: CASNSQTGVTGELFF

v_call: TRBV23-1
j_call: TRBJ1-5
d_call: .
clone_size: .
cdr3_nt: TGCGCCAGCAGTCCCACATTATTTATTCAGCCCCAGCATTTT
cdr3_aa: CASSPTLFIQPQHF

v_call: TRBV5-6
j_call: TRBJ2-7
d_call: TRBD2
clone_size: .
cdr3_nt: TGTGCCAGCAGCAGGACTAGGGGTCGCGTTTCCTACGAGCAGTACTTC
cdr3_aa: CASSRTRGRVSYEQYF

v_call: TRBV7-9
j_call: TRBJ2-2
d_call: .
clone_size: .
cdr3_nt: TGTGCCAGCAGCCCACGTGGGTCCGGGGAGCTGTTTTTT
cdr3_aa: CASSPRGSGELFF

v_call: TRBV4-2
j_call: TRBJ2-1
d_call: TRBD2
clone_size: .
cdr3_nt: TGTGCCAGCAGCCAAAAGGGAGCGGGAGGGCGATCCTACAATGAGCAGTTCTTC
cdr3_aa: CASSQKGAGGRSYNEQFF

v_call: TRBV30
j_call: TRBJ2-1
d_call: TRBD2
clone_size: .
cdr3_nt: TGTGCCTGGAGTAGCGGGGGGGCCTTGAATGAGCAGTTCTTC
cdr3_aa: CAWSSGGALNEQFF

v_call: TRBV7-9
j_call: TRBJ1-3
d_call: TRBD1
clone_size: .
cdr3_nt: TGTGCCAGCAGCTCAACCCCAACAGGGGATGGAAACACCATATATTTT
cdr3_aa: CASSSTPTGDGNTIYF

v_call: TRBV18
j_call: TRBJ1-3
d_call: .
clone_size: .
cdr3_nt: TGTGCCAGCTCACCCGACCCACCCTCTGGAAACACCATATATTTT
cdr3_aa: CASSPDPPSGNTIYF

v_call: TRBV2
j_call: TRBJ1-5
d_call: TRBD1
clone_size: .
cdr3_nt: TGTGCCAGCTCTCCCGGGGGGACAGGCAATCAGCCCCAGCATTTT
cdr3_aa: CASSPGGTGNQPQHF

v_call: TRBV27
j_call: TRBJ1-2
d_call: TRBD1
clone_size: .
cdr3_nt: TGTGCCAGCAGTCTGGACAGGGACTATGGCTACACCTTC
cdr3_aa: CASSLDRDYGYTF

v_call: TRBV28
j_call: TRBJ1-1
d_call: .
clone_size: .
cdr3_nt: TGTGCCAGCAGTTTAGGTACAGGTCCCGTCACTGAAGCTTTCTTT
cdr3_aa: CASSLGTGPVTEAFF

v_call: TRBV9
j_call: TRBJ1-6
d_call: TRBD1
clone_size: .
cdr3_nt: TGTGCCAGCAGCGCCCGGGGTTTGGACAGGAATTCACCCCTCCACTTT
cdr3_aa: CASSARGLDRNSPLHF

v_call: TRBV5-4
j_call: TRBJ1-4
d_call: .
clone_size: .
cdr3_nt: TGTGCCAGCAGCTCGAGCCAGGGTGCCCTTAATGAAAAACTGTTTTTT
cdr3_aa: CASSSSQGALNEKLFF

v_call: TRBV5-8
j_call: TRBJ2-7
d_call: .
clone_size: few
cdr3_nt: TGTGCCAGCAGCTTCGAAGTGCTCGTTTACGAGCAGTACTTC
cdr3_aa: CASSFEVLVYEQYF

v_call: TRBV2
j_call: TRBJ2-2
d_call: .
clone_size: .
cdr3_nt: TGTGCCAGCAGTCGGGGGGCAAACACCGGGGAGCTGTTTTTT
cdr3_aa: CASSRGANTGELFF

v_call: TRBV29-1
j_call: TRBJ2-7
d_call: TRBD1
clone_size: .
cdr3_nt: TGCAGCGGTGGTCAACAGGGGGACGACGAGCAGTACTTC
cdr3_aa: CSGGQQGDDEQYF

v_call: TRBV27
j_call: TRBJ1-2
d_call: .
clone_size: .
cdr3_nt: TGTGCCAGCAGTTTAATCCCCCAGCGGACTAACTATGGCTACACCTTC
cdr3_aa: CASSLIPQRTNYGYTF

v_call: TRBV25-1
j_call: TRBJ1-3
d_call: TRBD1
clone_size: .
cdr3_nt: TGTGCCAGCAGTGCAGCGGGGCAGGGGGCTGGAAACACCATATATTTT
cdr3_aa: CASSAAGQGAGNTIYF

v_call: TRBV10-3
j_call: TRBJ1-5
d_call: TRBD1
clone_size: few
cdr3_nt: TGTGCCATCCAGGACAGGGTTGGTCAGCCCCAGCATTTT
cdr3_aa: CAIQDRVGQPQHF

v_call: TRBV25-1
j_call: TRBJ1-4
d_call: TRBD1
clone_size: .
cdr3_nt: TGTGCCAGCAGTGACTCTCGACAGGGTTTATATGAAAAACTGTTTTTT
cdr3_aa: CASSDSRQGLYEKLFF

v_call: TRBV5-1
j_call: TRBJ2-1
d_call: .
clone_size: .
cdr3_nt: TGCGCCAGCAGCAAAGTAGGCAATGAGCAGTTCTTC
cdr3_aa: CASSKVGNEQFF

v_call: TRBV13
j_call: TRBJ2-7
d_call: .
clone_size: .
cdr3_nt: TGTGCCAGCAGCACCAGGGCACCGGGCGACGAGCAGTACTTC
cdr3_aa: CASSTRAPGDEQYF

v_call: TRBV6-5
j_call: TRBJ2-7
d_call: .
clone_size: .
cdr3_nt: TGTGCCAGCAGTTATGGGATCTCTGACTACGAGCAGTACTTC
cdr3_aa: CASSYGISDYEQYF

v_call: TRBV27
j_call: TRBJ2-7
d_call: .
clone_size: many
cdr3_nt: TGTGCCAGCCCCGGTGGGTTTGGCTACGAGCAGTACTTC
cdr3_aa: CASPGGFGYEQYF

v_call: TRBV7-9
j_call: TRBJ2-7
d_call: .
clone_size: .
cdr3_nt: TGTGCCAGCAGCGCGCGCACCCCCTACGAGCAGTACTTC
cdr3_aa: CASSARTPYEQYF